These 11 T cell receptor beta chains were all obtained from the same sample, sequenced in a study of T-cell reconstitution after alpha-beta-depleted transplantation in children. Unique molecular identifiers were built into the TCRbeta library. Each CDR3 protein gets one entry after TCRdb re-called the PCR reads with MiXCR. The table records 83,000 or so distinct CDR3 sequences, 7.5% to 9.5% of them present only once. This specimen consisted of PBMCs from the stem cell graft donor, obtained from the stem cell graft. The receptors derive from a human donor who donated a stem cell graft to a child with congenital amegakaryocytic thrombocytopenia.

This clonotype was picked up many times. CDR3 DNA sequence: TGCAGTGCTAGAGATCATCGGGGCGACTATGGCTACACCTTC. As protein: CSARDHRGDYGYTF. The V gene is TRBV20-1, the J gene TRBJ1-2; the D gene is possibly TRBD1 (5 bases). The CDR3 runs to 14 residues. Germline CDR1 and CDR2: DFQATT and SNEGSKA (reference sequence). The V end was cut by 0 bases, the J end by 3 bases, with 11 bases between.

The V and J genes are TRBV6-1 and TRBJ2-5, with D maybe TRBD1 (5 bases). The CDR3 consists of 15 residues. CDR1 and CDR2 (germline): MNHNS, SASEGT. The ends were cut back, 2 bases at V and 7 bases at J, with 17 bases in the middle. The CDR3, as DNA: TGTGCCAGCAGTGAACTCACAGGTCGGGCCGGGACCCAGTACTTC. As protein: CASSELTGRAGTQYF.

This clonotype was seen repeatedly, ten times or more. V usage is TRBV4-1 and J usage is TRBJ1-4; D may be TRBD1 (6 bases). The CDR3 covers 16 residues. From germline, CDR1 is MGHRA and CDR2 YSYEKL. V was clipped by 4 bases and J by 6 bases, with 18 bases between them. The CDR3 nucleotides read TGCGCCAGCAGCCGACTCCAAGGGGGGGTGGATGAAAAACTGTTTTTT. It translates to CASSRLQGGVDEKLFF.

This clonotype showed up many times. The chain uses TRBV5-6 and TRBJ1-5; D gene ambiguous. Trimming took off 0 bases at V and 2 bases at J, with 12 bases between the two ends. The germline CDR1 and CDR2 sequences are SGHDT and YYEEEE. The CDR3 spans 16 residues. CDR3 coding DNA: TGTGCCAGCAGCTTGGGTGCAGGAGGAGGCAATCAGCCCCAGCATTTT. It codes for CASSLGAGGGNQPQHF.

This clonotype has ten or more counts. The chain is built from TRBV5-1 and TRBJ1-4; 9 positions match TRBD1. Germline V gene data show CDR1 as SGHRS and CDR2 as YFSETQ. CDR3 length equals 17 residues. V was pared by 4 bases and J by 0 bases, with 7 bases of the junction left unmatched. CDR3 coding DNA: TGCGCCAGCAGCCCGGGACAGGGCTACGCAACTAATGAAAAACTGTTTTTT. Its translation: CASSPGQGYATNEKLFF.

This clonotype was recorded many times. V is TRBV4-1 and J is TRBJ1-5; TRBD1 is a possible D gene (6 bases). This CDR3 has 17 amino acids. In germline, CDR1 is MGHRA, CDR2 YSYEKL. V was shortened by 1 base and J by 2 bases, with 15 bases between the two germline ends. CDR3 amino acids: CASSQVPARGRNQPQHF. The DNA of the CDR3 is TGCGCCAGCAGCCAAGTCCCGGCCAGGGGCCGCAATCAGCCCCAGCATTTT.

This clonotype has ten or more counts. The chain links TRBV29-1 to TRBJ2-7; 10 bases line up with TRBD1. V lost 7 bases and J lost 7; bases outside the gene matches: 13. There are 14 residues in the CDR3. CDR1 and CDR2 from the germline V gene are SQVTM and ANQGSEA. The CDR3: CSARPGTGVEEQYF. CDR3 in DNA: TGCAGCGCCCGTCCCGGGACAGGGGTCGAGGAGCAGTACTTC.

At least ten counts were recorded for this clonotype. CDR3: CASSRGPSDTQYF. The CDR3 DNA reads TGTGCCAGCAGCCGGGGGCCCTCGGATACGCAGTATTTT. V usage is TRBV7-2 and J usage is TRBJ2-3; D possibly uses TRBD1 or TRBD2 (6 bases each). Germline V gene sequence: CDR1 SGHTA, CDR2 FQGNSA. V lost 5 bases and J lost 6, with 12 bases in between. CDR3 size: 13 residues.

This clonotype was found many times. The rearrangement joins TRBV10-3 to TRBJ2-1; TRBD2 agrees at 13 bases. Germline V lookup: CDR1 ENHRY, CDR2 SYGVKD. The CDR3 is made up of 15 amino acids. Trimming removed 10 bases from V and 8 bases from J; junction bases left unmatched: 11. The CDR3 nucleotides are TGTGCCACCCGCAGACTAGCGGGAGGTAGGGATGAGCAGTTCTTC. Its translation is CATRRLAGGRDEQFF.

This clonotype has ten or more counts. This chain connects TRBV29-1 to TRBJ2-3; a possible D gene is TRBD1 (6 bases). Trimming removed 6 bases at V and 5 bases at J, with 9 bases between. The CDR3 is made up of 11 amino acids. Germline assignment: CDR1 SQVTM and CDR2 ANQGSEA. The CDR3 protein is CSVPTGDTQYF. Written as DNA, the CDR3 is TGCAGCGTCCCGACAGGAGATACGCAGTATTTT.

The sample holds many counts of this clonotype. This CDR3 reads CASSSTRNLYNEQFF. DNA of the CDR3: TGTGCCAGCAGCTCGACCAGGAACCTCTACAATGAGCAGTTCTTC. The J gene is TRBJ2-1, the V gene TRBV12-3 or TRBV12-4; D remains ambiguous. The CDR3 has 15 residues. V was trimmed by 6 bases and J by 3 bases, leaving 15 bases between them.